The 25 T cell receptor beta chains reported below all come from one sample, sequenced in a study of blood T cell repertoires in COVID-19. TCRdb keeps only in-frame clones here, not all; method: immunoSEQ multiplex PCR. The sample yields fewer than 650,000 clones, 85% to 90% seen once. Sequencing input: peripheral blood. Receptors originate from a woman aged 45-59 years with COVID-19, enrolled during active disease.

V is TRBV6-5 and J is TRBJ2-7, with TRBD1 identical over 7 bases. Germline-derived CDR1 and CDR2 are MNHEY and SVGAGI. The CDR3 has 14 amino acids. Trimming took 6 bases from V and 7 from J; bases not matched to a gene: 12. This CDR3 reads CASRPGQLHQEQYF. The CDR3 bases are TGTGCCAGCAGGCCGGGACAGCTTCATCAGGAGCAGTACTTC.

This chain uses TRBV6-5 with TRBJ1-4, with 7 bases that match TRBD1. The germline V gene has CDR1 MNHEY and CDR2 SVGAGI. Trimming at V came to 5 bases and at J to 3 bases, leaving 6 bases not matched to a gene. The CDR3 covers 15 residues. CDR3 nucleotide sequence: TGTGCCAGCAGTATCCGGGACAGCCCTAATGAAAAACTGTTTTTT. Encoded protein: CASSIRDSPNEKLFF.

The rearrangement links TRBV9 to TRBJ2-1; D is possibly TRBD1 (6 bases). Trimming took off 4 bases at V and 7 bases at J, with 15 bases between the two ends. CDR3 length: 14 amino acids. Germline V gene lookup returns CDR1 SGDLS and CDR2 YYNGEE. The DNA of the CDR3 is TGTGCCAGCAGCCCCCAATTACAGGGTAATGAGCAGTTCTTC. Translation gives CASSPQLQGNEQFF.

The CDR3 loop reads CASSRLRSDYGYTF. The CDR3 nucleotides read TGTGCCAGCAGCCGCCTGAGGTCAGACTATGGCTACACCTTC. The chain is built from TRBV5-6 and TRBJ1-2; D remains unclear. CDR1 is SGHDT and CDR2 is YYEEEE in the germline V gene. The V end lost 4 bases, the J end lost 3 bases, and 13 bases lay between the germline ends. CDR3 length: 14 residues.

V gene TRBV7-3 combines with J gene TRBJ1-5, with D possibly matching TRBD1 (6 bases). V was cut by 5 bases and J by 11 bases, with 19 bases left in between. Germline V CDR1 and CDR2: SGHTA, FQGTGA. This CDR3 contains 14 residues. The CDR3 DNA is TGTGCCAGCAGCCAAGACAGGCCTGCAGGGTCCCAGCATTTT. Residues: CASSQDRPAGSQHF.

The CDR3 region is CASSESGDRGDEQYF. DNA of the CDR3: TGCGCCAGCAGTGAGTCTGGGGACAGGGGAGACGAGCAGTACTTC. The chain recombines TRBV10-1 with TRBJ2-7; 10 bases fit TRBD1. The CDR3 is 15 amino acids. Germline V gene lookup returns CDR1 WNHNN and CDR2 SYGVQD (reference sequence). Trimming removed 0 bases from V and 5 bases from J; junction bases left unmatched: 4.

The V and J genes are TRBV28 and TRBJ1-2; 10 nucleotides line up with TRBD1. V gave up 7 bases and J gave up 5 bases; unmatched junction bases: 7. The CDR3 spans 14 residues. The V gene's germline CDR1 is MDHEN and CDR2 SYDVKM. This CDR3 is CASTGDRGLYGYTF. CDR3 nucleotide sequence: TGTGCCAGCACCGGGGACAGGGGATTGTATGGCTACACCTTC.

CDR3 amino acids: CASSPSRGTGFFVYEQYF. As DNA, the CDR3 is TGTGCCAGCAGTCCCAGTCGGGGGACAGGGTTTTTTGTCTACGAGCAGTACTTC. The chain joins TRBV28 to TRBJ2-7; 9 positions match TRBD1. J was trimmed by 3 bases and V by 5 bases; bases with no gene match: 17. CDR3 length: 18 residues. CDR1 and CDR2 from the germline V gene are MDHEN and SYDVKM.

The rearrangement uses TRBV9 and TRBJ2-4, with 10 nucleotides matching TRBD1. V trimming: 2 bases; J trimming: 3 bases; junction bases outside the gene matches: 5. Germline CDR1 SGDLS, CDR2 YYNGEE. The CDR3 contains 16 residues. CDR3 in DNA: TGTGCCAGCAGCGTCTGGGACAGGGGAGGCAAAAACATTCAGTACTTC. Translated, it gives CASSVWDRGGKNIQYF.

V gene TRBV28 combines with J gene TRBJ1-5; D is unclear. CDR3 length: 12 amino acids. The germline V and J ends were trimmed by 5 bases and 7 bases, with 9 bases remaining between them. CDR1 and CDR2 from the germline V gene are MDHEN and SYDVKM. The CDR3 DNA is TGTGCCAGCAGTGCCGAACAGCAGCCCCAGCATTTT. It specifies CASSAEQQPQHF.

This clone was recorded once. The chain links TRBV19 to TRBJ2-3; D is perhaps TRBD1 (5 bases). Between the trimmed V and J ends, which lost 6 bases and 6 bases, there was a span of 16 bases. Germline assignment: CDR1 LNHDA and CDR2 SQIVND (reference sequence). The CDR3 runs to 14 residues. The CDR3 region has the DNA TGTGCCAGTAGCACCGGTTGGGCAGGGGATACGCAGTATTTT. This codes for CASSTGWAGDTQYF.

The chain recombines TRBV2 with TRBJ2-7; D is perhaps TRBD2 (5 bases). CDR1 is SNHLY, CDR2 FYNNEI, per germline. The CDR3 is 12 residues long. V gave up 5 bases and J gave up 7 bases, with 12 bases separating them. The CDR3 nucleotides are TGTGCCAGCAGTTTGAGGGCGGATGAGCAGTACTTC. The encoded protein is CASSLRADEQYF.

The chain links TRBV7-8 to TRBJ1-2, with D possibly TRBD1 on 5 matching bases. The CDR3 is made up of 14 amino acids. Trimming left V 5 bases short and J 7 bases short, with 17 bases between. CDR1 is SGHVS and CDR2 is FQNEAQ in the germline V gene. Here the CDR3 DNA reads TGTGCCAGCAGCCTTGACCCGGGGGATTCTGGCTACACCTTC. Its translation: CASSLDPGDSGYTF.

This chain uses TRBV28 with TRBJ1-5, with no clear D. The V end lost 3 bases, the J end lost 7 bases, and 10 bases lay between the germline ends. Germline V lookup: CDR1 MDHEN, CDR2 SYDVKM. This CDR3 comprises 13 residues. CDR3: CASSFGVGQPQHF. The CDR3 DNA reads as TGTGCCAGCAGTTTCGGGGTCGGGCAGCCCCAGCATTTT.

The rearrangement links TRBV7-7 to TRBJ2-1; the D is unclear. The CDR3 is 13 amino acids. Germline V gene sequence: CDR1 SSHAT, CDR2 FNYEAQ (reference sequence). The V end was cut by 0 bases, the J end by 8 bases, with 8 bases between. CDR3 sequence reads: CASSLAGFHEQFF. For the CDR3, the DNA is TGTGCCAGCAGCTTAGCCGGGTTTCATGAGCAGTTCTTC.

The V gene is TRBV2, the J gene TRBJ2-7; TRBD2 matches at 12 bases. The CDR3 runs to 20 residues. V lost 3 bases, J lost 4 bases, and 19 bases stayed unmatched. Per the germline V gene, CDR1 is SNHLY and CDR2 is FYNNEI. The CDR3 DNA sequence: TGTGCCAGCAGTGATTCCTTCTGGACTAGCGGGACCCGAAATTCTTACGAGCAGTACTTC. Residues: CASSDSFWTSGTRNSYEQYF. Complete variable domain (other parts from reference TRBV2 and TRBJ2-7): EPEVTQTPSHQVTQMGQEVILRCVPISNHLYFYWYRQILGQKVEFLVSFYNNEISEKSEIFDDQFSVERPDGSNFTLKIRSTKLEDSAMYFCASSDSFWTSGTRNSYEQYFGPGTRLTVT.

The chain links TRBV29-1 to TRBJ2-1, with D unresolved. V was clipped by 7 bases and J by 6 bases, with 13 bases between them. The CDR3 is 12 residues long. CDR1 and CDR2 from the germline V gene are SQVTM and ANQGSEA. This CDR3 reads CSASSNLNEQFF. For the CDR3, the DNA is TGCAGCGCCTCTTCTAACCTCAATGAGCAGTTCTTC.

The gene calls are TRBV27 and TRBJ2-7; possibly TRBD2 for D (7 bases). CDR1 is MNHEY, CDR2 SMNVEV, per germline (reference sequence). Trimming took 5 bases from V and 3 from J, leaving 17 bases between them. This CDR3 has 15 amino acids. CDR3 in DNA: TGTGCCAGCAGTGGGGGGGCCCCCGTTCACTACGAGCAGTACTTC. It specifies CASSGGAPVHYEQYF.

The rearrangement joins TRBV9 to TRBJ1-1; 7 bases line up with TRBD1. V lost 3 bases to trimming and J lost 1 base; unmatched junction nucleotides: 3. Germline V CDR1 and CDR2: SGDLS, YYNGEE. The CDR3 totals 14 residues. CDR3 nucleotide sequence: TGTGCCAGCAGCGCCCACAGGGGGAACACTGAAGCTTTCTTT. It yields the protein CASSAHRGNTEAFF.

The chain combines TRBV27 with TRBJ2-1; 9 nucleotides match TRBD1. CDR1 and CDR2 from the germline V gene are MNHEY and SMNVEV (reference sequence). The V gene end was trimmed by 6 bases and the J gene end by 2 bases; junction bases not matched to a gene: 5. This CDR3 is 15 amino acids long. DNA of the CDR3: TGTGCCAGCAGACCGGGACAGGGCCCCTACAATGAGCAGTTCTTC. Translating it yields CASRPGQGPYNEQFF.

V and J are TRBV2 and TRBJ2-1; 11 bases align to TRBD2. This CDR3 has 17 amino acids. Looked up from germline, CDR1 is SNHLY and CDR2 is FYNNEI. V was pared by 5 bases and J by 6 bases, with 12 bases of the junction left unmatched. As DNA, the CDR3 is TGTGCCAGCAGTCCATCCCATAGCGGGGGGGCCCCCAATGAGCAGTTCTTC. This sequence encodes CASSPSHSGGAPNEQFF.

V usage is TRBV2 and J usage is TRBJ1-1; TRBD1 matches at 7 bases. The germline gives CDR1 SNHLY, CDR2 FYNNEI. Germline trimming cut 7 bases from V and 1 base from J; bases unmatched to any gene: 3. The CDR3 contains 13 residues. The CDR3 coding sequence is TGTGCCAGCAAGGACAGGTCGAACACTGAAGCTTTCTTT. Translated: CASKDRSNTEAFF.

The chain recombines TRBV4-1 with TRBJ2-1, with 7 bases that match TRBD1. Trimming removed 1 base from V and 1 base from J; junction bases left unmatched: 1. The CDR3 extends over 15 amino acids. The germline V gene has CDR1 MGHRA and CDR2 YSYEKL. This CDR3 reads CASSQGDRSYNEQFF. The DNA of the CDR3 is TGCGCCAGCAGCCAAGGGGACAGATCCTACAATGAGCAGTTCTTC.

The rearrangement joins TRBV30 to TRBJ1-1; D not resolved. Deletions cut 1 base from V and 6 bases from J, with 6 bases between. Germline V gives CDR1 GTSNPN, CDR2 SVGIG (reference sequence). The CDR3 runs 11 residues. CDR3 in DNA: TGTGCCTGGAGTGGGGGAGCTGAAGCTTTCTTT. This translates into CAWSGGAEAFF. The variable domain in full, with the rest retrieved from reference TRBV30 and TRBJ1-1, is SQTIHQWPATLVQPVGSPLSLECTVEGTSNPNLYWYRQAAGRGLQLLFYSVGIGQISSEVPQNLSASRPQDRQFILSSKKLLLSDSGFYLCAWSGGAEAFFGQGTRLTVV.

CDR3 loop: CASSVVGTSGGAREQFF. CDR3 nucleotides: TGTGCCAGCAGCGTAGTGGGGACTAGCGGGGGGGCACGGGAGCAGTTCTTC. The genes are TRBV9 and TRBJ2-1; 16 nucleotides agree with TRBD2. This CDR3 spans 17 amino acids. V dropped 0 bases and J dropped 10; count of bases not matched to a gene: 7. Germline CDR1 and CDR2: SGDLS and YYNGEE.